This T cell receptor (beta chain) is drawn from a study of blood T cell repertoires in COVID-19. Measured with immunoSEQ multiplex PCR; TCRdb has only the in-frame clones, and not every one. The top ten clones hold around a sixth of a sample with around 200,000 clones, about 85% of them seen once. In germline, CDR1 is MNHEY, CDR2 SMNVEV (reference sequence). With 5 bases clipped from V and 2 bases from J, the junction kept 6 bases outside the gene matches. The CDR3 spans 16 residues. V is TRBV27 and J is TRBJ2-7; 13 nucleotides align to TRBD2. Sequenced: PBMCs or T cells enriched from blood (not recorded which). This clonotype was sampled from a man aged 40-49 years who had recovered from COVID-19. CDR3 amino acids: CASSPGGLAGTYEQYF. CDR3 nucleotide sequence: TGTGCCAGCAGTCCCGGGGGACTAGCGGGGACCTACGAGCAGTACTTC.